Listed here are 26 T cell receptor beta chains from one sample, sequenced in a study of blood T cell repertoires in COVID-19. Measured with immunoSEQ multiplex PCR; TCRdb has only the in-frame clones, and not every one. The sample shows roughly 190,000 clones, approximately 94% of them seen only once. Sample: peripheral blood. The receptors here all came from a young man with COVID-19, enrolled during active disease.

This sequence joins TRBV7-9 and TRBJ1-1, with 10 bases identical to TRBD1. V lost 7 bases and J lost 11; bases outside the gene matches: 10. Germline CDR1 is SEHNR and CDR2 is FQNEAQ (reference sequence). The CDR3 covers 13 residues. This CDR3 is CASIAGQGGFAFF. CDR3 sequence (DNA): TGTGCCAGCATTGCTGGACAGGGGGGTTTTGCTTTCTTT.

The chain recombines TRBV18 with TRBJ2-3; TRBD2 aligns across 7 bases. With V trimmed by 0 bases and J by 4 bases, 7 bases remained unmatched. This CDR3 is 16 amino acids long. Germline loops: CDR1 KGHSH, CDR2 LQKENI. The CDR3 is CASSPPLTSRPDTQYF. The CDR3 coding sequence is TGTGCCAGCTCACCACCGTTGACTAGCCGCCCAGATACGCAGTATTTT.

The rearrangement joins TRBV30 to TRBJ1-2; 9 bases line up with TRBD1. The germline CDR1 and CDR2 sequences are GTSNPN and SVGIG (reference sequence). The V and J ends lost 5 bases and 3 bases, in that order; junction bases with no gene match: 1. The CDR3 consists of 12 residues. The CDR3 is CAWGTGHYGYTF. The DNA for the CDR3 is TGTGCCTGGGGGACAGGGCACTATGGCTACACCTTC.

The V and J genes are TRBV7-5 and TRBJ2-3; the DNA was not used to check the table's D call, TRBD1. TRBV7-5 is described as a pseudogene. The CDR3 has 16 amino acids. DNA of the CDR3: TGTGTCAGAAGCCTAGCAGGGGGCGTCGGCACAGATACGCAGTATTTT. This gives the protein CVRSLAGGVGTDTQYF.

The CDR3, as DNA: TGTGCCAGCAGCATTGGACAGGGAAGTACTGAAGCTTTCTTT. Translating gives CASSIGQGSTEAFF. The chain combines TRBV2 with TRBJ1-1; the match to TRBD1 covers 8 bases. The CDR3 has 14 residues. The ends lost 6 bases at V and 5 bases at J; junction bases unmatched: 8. Germline values: CDR1 SNHLY, CDR2 FYNNEI.

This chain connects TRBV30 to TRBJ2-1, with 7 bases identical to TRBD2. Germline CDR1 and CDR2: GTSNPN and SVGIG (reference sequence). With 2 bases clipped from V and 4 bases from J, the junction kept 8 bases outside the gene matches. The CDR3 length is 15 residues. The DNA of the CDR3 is TGTGCCTGGAGTCAGACTAGCAGAACATACAATGAGCAGTTCTTC. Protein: CAWSQTSRTYNEQFF.

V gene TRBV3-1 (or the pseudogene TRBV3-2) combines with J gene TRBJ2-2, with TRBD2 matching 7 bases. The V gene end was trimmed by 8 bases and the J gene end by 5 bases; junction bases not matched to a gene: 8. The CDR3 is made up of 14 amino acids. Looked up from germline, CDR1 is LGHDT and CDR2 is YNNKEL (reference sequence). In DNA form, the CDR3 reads TGTGCCAGCCGACGGGACTATGGGACCGGGGAGCTGTTTTTT. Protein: CASRRDYGTGELFF.

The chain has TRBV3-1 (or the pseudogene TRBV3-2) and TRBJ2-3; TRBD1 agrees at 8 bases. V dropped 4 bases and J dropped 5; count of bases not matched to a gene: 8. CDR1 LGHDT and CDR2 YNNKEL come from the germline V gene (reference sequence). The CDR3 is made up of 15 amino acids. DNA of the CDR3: TGTGCCAGCAGCCCAGCTGGACAGGGACAAGATACGCAGTATTTT. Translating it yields CASSPAGQGQDTQYF.

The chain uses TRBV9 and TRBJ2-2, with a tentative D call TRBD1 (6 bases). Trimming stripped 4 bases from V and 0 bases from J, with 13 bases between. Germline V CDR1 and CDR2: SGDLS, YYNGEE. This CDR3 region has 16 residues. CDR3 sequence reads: CASSFRDKANTGELFF. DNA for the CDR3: TGTGCCAGCAGCTTTCGGGACAAAGCGAACACCGGGGAGCTGTTTTTT.

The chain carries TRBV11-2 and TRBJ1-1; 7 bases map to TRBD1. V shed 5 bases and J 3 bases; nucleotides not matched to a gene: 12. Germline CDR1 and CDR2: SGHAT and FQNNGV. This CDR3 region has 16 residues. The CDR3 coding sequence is TGTGCCAGCAGCACCGGAAGGACAGGATACGACACTGAAGCTTTCTTT. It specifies CASSTGRTGYDTEAFF.

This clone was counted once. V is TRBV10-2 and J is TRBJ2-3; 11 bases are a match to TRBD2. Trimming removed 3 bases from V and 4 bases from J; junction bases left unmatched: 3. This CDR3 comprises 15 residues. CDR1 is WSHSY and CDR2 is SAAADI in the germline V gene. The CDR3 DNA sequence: TGCGCCAGCAGTGATAGCGGGGGGGAATCAGATACGCAGTATTTT. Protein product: CASSDSGGESDTQYF.

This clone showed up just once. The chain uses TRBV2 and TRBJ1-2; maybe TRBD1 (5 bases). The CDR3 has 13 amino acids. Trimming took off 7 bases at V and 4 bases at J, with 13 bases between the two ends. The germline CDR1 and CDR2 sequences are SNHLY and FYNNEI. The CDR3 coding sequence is TGTGCCAGCATGGAGACAGTTTCCTATGGCTACACCTTC. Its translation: CASMETVSYGYTF.

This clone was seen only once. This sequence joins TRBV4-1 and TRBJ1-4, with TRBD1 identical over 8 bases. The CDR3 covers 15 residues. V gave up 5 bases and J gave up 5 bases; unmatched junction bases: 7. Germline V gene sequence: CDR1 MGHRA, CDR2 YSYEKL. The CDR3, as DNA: TGCGCCAGCAGCACTAGGACAGGGTGGAATGAAAAACTGTTTTTT. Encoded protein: CASSTRTGWNEKLFF.

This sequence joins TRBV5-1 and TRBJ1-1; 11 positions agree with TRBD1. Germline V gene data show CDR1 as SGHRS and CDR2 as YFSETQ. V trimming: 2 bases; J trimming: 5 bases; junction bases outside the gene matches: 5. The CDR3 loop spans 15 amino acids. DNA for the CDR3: TGCGCCAGCAGCTTAGAGGGACAGGGGGTTACTGAAGCTTTCTTT. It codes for CASSLEGQGVTEAFF.

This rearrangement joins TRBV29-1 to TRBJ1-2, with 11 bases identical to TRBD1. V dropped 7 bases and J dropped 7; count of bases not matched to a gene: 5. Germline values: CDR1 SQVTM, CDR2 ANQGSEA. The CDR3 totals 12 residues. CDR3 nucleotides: TGCAGCGGTGCCGGGACAGGGGGTGGCTACACCTTC. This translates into CSGAGTGGGYTF.

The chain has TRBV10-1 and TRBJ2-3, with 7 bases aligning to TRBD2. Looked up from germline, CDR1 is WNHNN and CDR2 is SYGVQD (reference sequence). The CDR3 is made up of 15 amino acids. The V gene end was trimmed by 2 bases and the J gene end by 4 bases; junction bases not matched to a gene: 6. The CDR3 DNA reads TGCGCCAGCAGTGAGGGGAGGGTTGGGGCAGATACGCAGTATTTT. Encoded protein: CASSEGRVGADTQYF.

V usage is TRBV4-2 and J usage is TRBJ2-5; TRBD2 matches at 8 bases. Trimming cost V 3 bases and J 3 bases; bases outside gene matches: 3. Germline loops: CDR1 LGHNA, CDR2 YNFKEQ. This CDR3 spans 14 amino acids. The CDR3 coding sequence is TGTGCCAGCAGCCACCTTAGCGGGGAAGAGACCCAGTACTTC. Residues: CASSHLSGEETQYF.

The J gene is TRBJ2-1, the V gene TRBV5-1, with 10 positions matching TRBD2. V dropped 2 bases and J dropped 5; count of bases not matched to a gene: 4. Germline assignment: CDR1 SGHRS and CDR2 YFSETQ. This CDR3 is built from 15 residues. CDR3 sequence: CASSLGLADDNEQFF. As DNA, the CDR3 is TGCGCCAGCAGCTTAGGACTAGCGGACGACAATGAGCAGTTCTTC.

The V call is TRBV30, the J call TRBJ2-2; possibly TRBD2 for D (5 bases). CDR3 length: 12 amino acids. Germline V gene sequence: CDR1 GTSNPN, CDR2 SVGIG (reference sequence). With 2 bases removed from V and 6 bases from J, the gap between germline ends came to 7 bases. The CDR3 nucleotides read TGTGCCTGGAGTCCCGGGGCCGGGGAGCTGTTTTTT. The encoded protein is CAWSPGAGELFF. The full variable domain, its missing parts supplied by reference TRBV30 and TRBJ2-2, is SQTIHQWPATLVQPVGSPLSLECTVEGTSNPNLYWYRQAAGRGLQLLFYSVGIGQISSEVPQNLSASRPQDRQFILSSKKLLLSDSGFYLCAWSPGAGELFFGEGSRLTVL.

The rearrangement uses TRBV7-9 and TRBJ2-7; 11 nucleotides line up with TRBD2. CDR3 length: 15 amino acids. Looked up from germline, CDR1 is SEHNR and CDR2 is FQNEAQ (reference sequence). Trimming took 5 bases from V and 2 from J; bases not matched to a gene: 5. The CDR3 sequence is CASSRTSGYPYEQYF. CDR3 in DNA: TGTGCCAGCAGCCGGACTAGCGGGTACCCCTACGAGCAGTACTTC.

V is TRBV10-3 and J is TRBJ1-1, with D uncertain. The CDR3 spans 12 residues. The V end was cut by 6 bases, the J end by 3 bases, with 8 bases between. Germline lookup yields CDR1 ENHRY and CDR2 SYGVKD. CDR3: CAIRRIDTEAFF. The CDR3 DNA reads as TGTGCCATCAGGCGAATCGACACTGAAGCTTTCTTT.

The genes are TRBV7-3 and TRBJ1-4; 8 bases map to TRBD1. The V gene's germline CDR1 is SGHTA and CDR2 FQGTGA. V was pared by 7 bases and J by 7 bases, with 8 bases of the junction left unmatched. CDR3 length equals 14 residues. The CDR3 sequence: CASTMDRDVEKLFF. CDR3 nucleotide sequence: TGTGCCAGCACCATGGACAGGGACGTTGAAAAACTGTTTTTT.

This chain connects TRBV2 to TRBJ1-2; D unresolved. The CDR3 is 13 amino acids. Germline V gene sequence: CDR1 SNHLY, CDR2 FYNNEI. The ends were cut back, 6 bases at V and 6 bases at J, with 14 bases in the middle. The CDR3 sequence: CASRATGWDGYTF. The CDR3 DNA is TGTGCCAGCAGGGCGACTGGGTGGGATGGCTACACCTTC. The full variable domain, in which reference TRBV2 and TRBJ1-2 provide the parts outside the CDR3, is EPEVTQTPSHQVTQMGQEVILRCVPISNHLYFYWYRQILGQKVEFLVSFYNNEISEKSEIFDDQFSVERPDGSNFTLKIRSTKLEDSAMYFCASRATGWDGYTFGSGTRLTVV.

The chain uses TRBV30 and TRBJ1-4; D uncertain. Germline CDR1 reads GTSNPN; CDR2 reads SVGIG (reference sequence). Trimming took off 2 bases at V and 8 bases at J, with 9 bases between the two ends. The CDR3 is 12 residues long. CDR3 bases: TGTGCCTGGAGTACCACACGAGAAAAACTGTTTTTT. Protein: CAWSTTREKLFF.

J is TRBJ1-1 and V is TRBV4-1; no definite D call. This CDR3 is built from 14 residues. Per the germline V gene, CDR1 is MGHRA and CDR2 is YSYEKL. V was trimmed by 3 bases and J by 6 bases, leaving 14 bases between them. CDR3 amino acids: CASSQLYGEAEAFF. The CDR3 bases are TGCGCCAGCAGCCAGCTATACGGGGAAGCTGAAGCTTTCTTT.

This chain's CDR3 is CASSLSEGTDTQYF. Here the CDR3 DNA reads TGTGCCAGCAGCTTATCGGAGGGCACAGATACGCAGTATTTT. This rearrangement joins TRBV7-9 to TRBJ2-3; D might be TRBD2 (5 bases). The ends were cut back, 2 bases at V and 1 base at J, with 7 bases in the middle. The CDR3 spans 14 residues. Germline V gives CDR1 SEHNR, CDR2 FQNEAQ (reference sequence).